This is a list of T cell receptor beta chains from one sample in a study of blood T cell repertoires in COVID-19. Sequencing used immunoSEQ multiplex PCR; TCRdb keeps in-frame clones, though not all of them. The data contain a few hundred thousand clones, roughly 88% of them singletons. Material for sequencing was PBMCs or T cells enriched from blood (not recorded which). The receptors stem from a man aged 18 to 29 who had recovered from COVID-19. Both conserved end residues are part of each CDR3. The order of the fields is J gene, V gene, clone size, D gene, CDR3 DNA, CDR3 protein. The D gene is left open where the match is weak. Only some rows state a clone size, as once, few, many or a class for expanded clones.

>TRBJ1-5|TRBV18|.|TRBD1
TGTGCCAGCTCAGCCGCCCGGACAGGGGATCTTAGCAATCAGCCCCAGCATTTT
CASSAARTGDLSNQPQHF
>TRBJ2-3|TRBV15|.|TRBD1
TGTGCCACCAGCAGGGAGGGGTTAAGACAGGGGCGGACAGATACGCAGTATTTT
CATSREGLRQGRTDTQYF
>TRBJ2-1|TRBV28|.|TRBD2
TGTGCCAGCAGTTCCAGCCATCGGGTAGCGGGACTTGACAATGAGCAGTTCTTC
CASSSSHRVAGLDNEQFF
>TRBJ1-2|TRBV5-1|.|.
TGCGCCAGCAGCTTGGAGACGGGAGCCTATGGCTACACCTTC
CASSLETGAYGYTF
>TRBJ2-7|TRBV11-3|.|TRBD2
TGTGCCAGCAGCCCCGGGAGGGACACCCAGCAGTACTTC
CASSPGRDTQQYF
>TRBJ1-6|TRBV2|.|.
TGTGCCAGCAGTAGCAGGAATTCACCCCTCCACTTT
CASSSRNSPLHF
>TRBJ2-3|TRBV4-1|.|.
TGCGCCAGCAGCTTAGGACAAGCGACAGATACGCAGTATTTT
CASSLGQATDTQYF
>TRBJ1-2|TRBV5-1|.|.
TGCGCCAGCAGCTTAGAGGGTAACTATGGCTACACCTTC
CASSLEGNYGYTF
>TRBJ1-2|TRBV4-1|few|TRBD1
TGCGCCAGCAGCCAAGGTTTGTTTACGGACAGGAGAAAGTCTAACTATGGCTACACCTTC
CASSQGLFTDRRKSNYGYTF
>TRBJ2-2|TRBV18|.|TRBD1
TGTGCCAGCTCACCATACTCCGGGACAGGGGCGTCCGGGGAGCTGTTTTTT
CASSPYSGTGASGELFF
>TRBJ1-4|TRBV5-6|.|.
TGTGCCAGCAGCCGCCGAGGTGGCTCTGAAAAACTGTTTTTT
CASSRRGGSEKLFF
>TRBJ1-1|TRBV12-5|.|.
TGTGCTAGTGGTTTGTCTAGGTGGAGTCCTGAAGCTTTCTTT
CASGLSRWSPEAFF
>TRBJ1-2|TRBV29-1|once|.
TGCAGCGTTGAAGGCCAGTTCGTGTTCGGCTACACCTTC
CSVEGQFVFGYTF
>TRBJ2-3|TRBV4-1|.|TRBD2
TGCGCCAGCAGCCAAGAACAGTTCCGCGGGGGGACCCCTTGGGGAACAGATACGCAGTATTTT
CASSQEQFRGGTPWGTDTQYF
>TRBJ1-1|TRBV18|.|.
TGTGCCAGCTCACCGAAAACTTACAGCTATATGGGCACTGAAGCTTTCTTT
CASSPKTYSYMGTEAFF
>TRBJ2-1|TRBV3-1/TRBV3-2|.|TRBD2
TGTGCCAGCAGCTTCGGGACTAGCGGGAGCAAGCAGTTCTTC
CASSFGTSGSKQFF
>TRBJ1-1|TRBV7-3|once|.
TGTGCCAGCAGCCCCCAGACAGGCCATGAAGCTTTCTTT
CASSPQTGHEAFF
>TRBJ2-5|TRBV7-2|.|TRBD2
TGTGCCAGCAGCTTAAAAGCGGGGGCGTCTGGGGAGACCCAGTACTTC
CASSLKAGASGETQYF
>TRBJ1-1|TRBV5-4|.|.
TGTGCCAGCAGCTTACAACAGCCGAACACTGAAGCTTTCTTT
CASSLQQPNTEAFF
>TRBJ2-3|TRBV5-6|.|TRBD2
TGTGCCAGCAGCGGTAGACTAGCGGGGGAAGTCACAGATACGCAGTATTTT
CASSGRLAGEVTDTQYF
>TRBJ2-7|TRBV6-5|.|TRBD1
TGTGCCAGCAGACCAGGGACAGGGGGGAGAGACGAGCAGTACTTC
CASRPGTGGRDEQYF
>TRBJ1-2|TRBV6-4|.|TRBD1
TGTGCCAGCAGTGACCGCCCAGACAGGGTCGGGGGCTACACCTTC
CASSDRPDRVGGYTF
>TRBJ2-6|TRBV9|once|.
TGTGCCAGCAGCAGGGGTCCTAACTCTGGGGCCAACGTCCTGACTTTC
CASSRGPNSGANVLTF
>TRBJ2-2|TRBV9|.|TRBD2
TGTGCCAGCAGCGTACAAACTAGCGGATCGAACACCGGGGAGCTGTTTTTT
CASSVQTSGSNTGELFF
>TRBJ2-1|TRBV10-3|few|TRBD2
TGTGCCATCGGTTCCAGCGGGAACGTGAACAATGAGCAGTTCTTC
CAIGSSGNVNNEQFF